The 7 T cell receptor beta chains given below trace back to one sample, sequenced in a study of control samples from healthy donors and cancer patients. Profiled with immunoSEQ multiplex PCR; TCRdb holds only in-frame clones, not every one. The sample has roughly 45,000 clones, more than 80% seen once. What was sequenced was PBMCs. These receptors were taken from a man younger than 40 with colorectal cancer.

This clone appeared a few times. The chain employs TRBV7-9 and TRBJ1-6; weak D call: TRBD1 (6 bases). CDR1 SEHNR and CDR2 FQNEAQ come from the germline V gene (reference sequence). The V gene lost 3 bases and the J gene lost 6 bases, with 15 bases spanning the gap. This CDR3 has 16 amino acids. CDR3: CASSLIGGRRNSPLHF. Here the CDR3 DNA reads TGTGCCAGCAGCTTGATCGGGGGGCGTCGTAATTCACCCCTCCACTTT.

The CDR3 DNA reads as TGTGCCAGCAGCTTAGTCGGAGATTCCTACGAGCAGTACGTC. Translating gives CASSLVGDSYEQYV. The chain links TRBV7-2 to TRBJ2-7; D remains ambiguous. Germline values: CDR1 SGHTA, CDR2 FQGNSA. The germline V and J ends were trimmed by 1 base and 1 base, with 8 bases remaining between them. The CDR3 length is 14 residues.

The V call is TRBV4-1, the J call TRBJ2-1, with D unclear. CDR1 is MGHRA, CDR2 YSYEKL, per germline. V was trimmed by 0 bases and J by 5 bases, leaving 14 bases between them. CDR3 length: 16 residues. The DNA for the CDR3 is TGCGCCAGCAGCCAAGATCTCGGTAGCCGGAACAATGAGCAGTTCTTC. Translation gives CASSQDLGSRNNEQFF.

This chain joins TRBV11-2 and TRBJ1-5; no firm D call. Trimming stripped 1 base from V and 5 bases from J, with 6 bases between. Per germline, CDR1 SGHAT and CDR2 FQNNGV. This CDR3 is built from 13 residues. The CDR3: CASSLGTHQPQHF. As DNA, the CDR3 is TGTGCCAGCAGCTTAGGGACCCATCAGCCCCAGCATTTT. The entire variable domain, with the rest obtained from reference TRBV11-2 and TRBJ1-5, is as follows: EAGVAQSPRYKIIEKRQSVAFWCNPISGHATLYWYQQILGQGPKLLIQFQNNGVVDDSQLPKDRFSAERLKGVDSTLKIQPAKLEDSAVYLCASSLGTHQPQHFGDGTRLSIL.

This chain links TRBV7-9 with TRBJ2-7; 9 nucleotides match TRBD1. The CDR3 has 15 amino acids. Per germline, CDR1 SEHNR and CDR2 FQNEAQ (reference sequence). Unmatched junction bases numbered 8, after V lost 3 bases and J lost 5 bases. DNA for the CDR3: TGTGCCAGCAGCTTCTTACAGGGGGCGCGGGACGAGCAGTACTTC. This codes for CASSFLQGARDEQYF.

V and J are TRBV19 and TRBJ1-2; no clear D gene. V lost 9 bases to trimming and J lost 7 bases, with 18 bases between them. This CDR3 is built from 13 residues. The germline V gene encodes CDR1 LNHDA and CDR2 SQIVND (reference sequence). CDR3 DNA sequence: TGTGCCAGCGAGGATGCGGGGTTCATTGGCTACACCTTC. Translation gives CASEDAGFIGYTF.

This chain uses TRBV5-8 with TRBJ1-2; D is ambiguous. Germline V gene data show CDR1 as SGHTS and CDR2 as YDEGEE. The CDR3 loop spans 16 amino acids. Trimming shortened V by 1 base and J by 1 base, and 14 bases separated the two germline ends. In DNA form, the CDR3 reads TGTGCCAGCAGCTTGTGGGCCGCTACACTTAACTATGGCTACACCTTC. This translates into CASSLWAATLNYGYTF.